This TCR beta chain stems from a study of response to subunit inactivated influenza vaccine. General study results and limits: A suggestion made by the authors is that each seasonal influenza vaccination recruits few new T cells.

The V and J ends lost 1 base and 4 bases respectively, with 18 bases between them. The germline gives CDR1 SGHTA, CDR2 FQGNSA. The CDR3 sequence is 17 residues long. Only a few counts were recorded for this clonotype. Its specificity is unknown. TCRdb re-called the RT-PCR reads with MiXCR, one entry per CDR3 protein. The data show 530,000 or so distinct CDR3 sequences, 14% seen once. This receptor was taken from a man in his fifties who received an inactivated influenza vaccine. The gene calls are TRBV7-2 and TRBJ2-3, with no clear D. Material: PBMCs from blood, obtained about 13 days after vaccination. The CDR3 DNA follows: TGTGCCAGCAGCTTAGTTCCGCTGGAAGCGAGATCAGATACGCAGTATTTT. Residues: CASSLVPLEARSDTQYF. Looking up the rest from reference TRBV7-2 and TRBJ2-3 gives the full variable domain: GAGVSQSPSNKVTEKGKDVELRCDPISGHTALYWYRQSLGQGLEFLIYFQGNSAPDKSGLPSDRFSAERTGGSVSTLTIQRTQQEDSAVYLCASSLVPLEARSDTQYFGPGTRLTVL.